Detailed here is one TCR beta chain. No antigen is known for it. These data originate in a study of cytomegalovirus exposure and HLA in healthy donors. The wider study: The Caucasian-associated ancestry cluster contained about 80% of the 300 to 400 genotyped donors.

The PCR used 60 Vbeta and 13 Jbeta primers. Here immunoSEQ multiplex PCR was the method, and the copy in TCRdb shows in-frame clones only, minus some. The sample has 150,000 or so clones, approximately 83% seen once. Broader study findings: Later analysis reportedly placed an Asian-associated ancestry cluster below the roughly 700-donor mean in N-insertions. Earlier analysis found most TCR beta V segments productive about 87% or about 30% of the time.

The germline CDR1 and CDR2 sequences are SGHRS and YFSETQ. There are 14 residues in the CDR3. The chain joins TRBV5-1 to TRBJ2-5; maybe TRBD1 (7 bases). The J call may be incorrect, as the DNA end agrees better with TRBJ2-7. The origin of this receptor is a man between 18 and 35 years old in good health and CMV-seropositive. Sequenced input: PBMCs. CDR3 amino acids: CASSLAGGLNEQYF. The CDR3 DNA sequence: TGCGCCAGCAGCTTGGCAGGGGGACTCAACGAGCAGTACTTC.